Shown below are 24 T cell receptor beta chains from a single sample sequenced in a study of T cell responses to AZD1222 COVID-19 vaccine. Here immunoSEQ multiplex PCR was the method, and the copy in TCRdb shows in-frame clones only, minus some. This repertoire shows some 190,000 clones, approximately 93% found once; its top ten account for 1.5% to 2%. Sequencing was performed on peripheral blood, taken 28 days after the second AZD1222 dose. Receptor source: an adult who received the AZD1222 COVID-19 vaccine.

The J gene is TRBJ1-4, the V gene TRBV2; D might be TRBD1 (5 bases). The germline V gene encodes CDR1 SNHLY and CDR2 FYNNEI. This CDR3 is 12 amino acids long. V dropped 6 bases and J dropped 8 bases, with 10 bases sitting between them. The CDR3 DNA sequence: TGTGCCAGCAGGGGGGAAGGGGAAAAACTGTTTTTT. Translation gives CASRGEGEKLFF.

The gene calls are TRBV29-1 and TRBJ1-2; the match to TRBD1 covers 12 bases. J lost 10 bases, V lost 0 bases, and 9 bases had no gene match. The germline CDR1 and CDR2 sequences are SQVTM and ANQGSEA. This CDR3 is built from 15 residues. CDR3 sequence (DNA): TGCAGCGTTGAAGATGCATCCGGGACAGGGGGCGTCTACACCTTC. Translation: CSVEDASGTGGVYTF.

As concerns this clone: Other DNA sequences within the sample encode an identical CDR3. The chain uses TRBV6-5 and TRBJ2-3; 13 bases agree with TRBD2. The length of the CDR3 is 15 residues. The V gene's germline CDR1 is MNHEY and CDR2 SVGAGI. The trim removed 6 bases at V and 3 bases at J, leaving 3 bases unmatched. Here the CDR3 reads CASRSGLAGTDTQYF. The CDR3 DNA reads as TGTGCCAGCAGGTCGGGACTAGCGGGAACAGATACGCAGTATTTT.

The chain couples TRBV21-1 to TRBJ1-2; TRBD1 is the table's D call and was not checked against the DNA. TRBV21-1 is noted as a pseudogene. This CDR3 is 14 amino acids long. CDR3 protein: CASSKVGTLDGYTF. CDR3 sequence (DNA): TGTGCCAGCAGCAAAGTGGGGACACTTGACGGCTACACCTTC.

In DNA, the CDR3 is TGTGCCAGCAGTTTATCGTTAGGAATGGGGAATCAGCCCCAGCATTTT. Translation gives CASSLSLGMGNQPQHF. The chain joins TRBV27 to TRBJ1-5; D unclear. The V gene lost 0 bases and the J gene lost 4 bases, with 13 bases spanning the gap. The CDR3 is made up of 16 amino acids. Germline-derived CDR1 and CDR2 are MNHEY and SMNVEV (reference sequence).

The rearrangement joins TRBV4-1 to TRBJ1-2; no clear D gene. Germline assignment: CDR1 MGHRA and CDR2 YSYEKL. The V and J ends lost 3 bases and 0 bases respectively, with 8 bases between them. The CDR3 has 14 amino acids. CDR3 loop: CASSHASANYGYTF. DNA of the CDR3: TGCGCCAGCAGCCACGCGAGTGCTAACTATGGCTACACCTTC.

The chain couples TRBV29-1 to TRBJ2-6; 9 nucleotides line up with TRBD1. This CDR3 is 15 amino acids long. Trimming at V came to 5 bases and at J to 2 bases, leaving 4 bases not matched to a gene. Germline V gene data show CDR1 as SQVTM and CDR2 as ANQGSEA. CDR3 residues: CSVRDRVAGANVLTF. CDR3 DNA: TGCAGCGTTCGGGACAGGGTCGCTGGGGCCAACGTCCTGACTTTC. The full variable domain, in which reference TRBV29-1 and TRBJ2-6 provide the parts outside the CDR3, is SAVISQKPSRDICQRGTSLTIQCQVDSQVTMMFWYRQQPGQSLTLIATANQGSEATYESGFVIDKFPISRPNLTFSTLTVSNMSPEDSSIYLCSVRDRVAGANVLTFGAGSRLTVL.

The rearrangement links TRBV19 to TRBJ2-7; no clear D. Germline values: CDR1 LNHDA, CDR2 SQIVND (reference sequence). This CDR3 contains 12 residues. Trimming removed 4 bases at V and 1 base at J, with 5 bases between. CDR3: CASSTTSYEQYF. The CDR3 DNA sequence: TGTGCCAGTAGTACAACTTCCTACGAGCAGTACTTC.

V gene TRBV6-4 combines with J gene TRBJ2-3; D uncertain. V was trimmed by 6 bases and J by 0 bases, leaving 13 bases between them. The germline gives CDR1 MRHNA, CDR2 SNTAGT. The CDR3 loop spans 15 amino acids. In DNA, the CDR3 is TGTGCCAGCAGCACCAGCGAGACTAGCACAGATACGCAGTATTTT. Translation: CASSTSETSTDTQYF.

The chain's CDR3 is CSVEKAQGIGTEAFF. Written as DNA, the CDR3 is TGCAGCGTTGAAAAAGCACAGGGGATTGGAACTGAAGCTTTCTTT. This chain uses TRBV29-1 with TRBJ1-1; TRBD1 aligns across 7 bases. CDR1 and CDR2 (germline): SQVTM, ANQGSEA. V lost 2 bases, J lost 5 bases, and 11 bases stayed unmatched. This CDR3 region has 15 residues. The variable domain in full, with the rest retrieved from reference TRBV29-1 and TRBJ1-1, is SAVISQKPSRDICQRGTSLTIQCQVDSQVTMMFWYRQQPGQSLTLIATANQGSEATYESGFVIDKFPISRPNLTFSTLTVSNMSPEDSSIYLCSVEKAQGIGTEAFFGQGTRLTVV.

This chain connects TRBV12-3 or TRBV12-4 to TRBJ2-7; the D gene is possibly TRBD1 (6 bases). CDR3 size: 13 residues. V lost 4 bases, J lost 1 base, and 8 bases lay in between. For the CDR3, the DNA is TGTGCCAGCAGTTGGGGGCAGTCCTACGAGCAGTACTTC. Amino acid sequence: CASSWGQSYEQYF.

The V and J genes are TRBV2 and TRBJ1-5; the match to TRBD1 covers 10 bases. The CDR3 is made up of 15 amino acids. CDR1 is SNHLY, CDR2 FYNNEI, per germline. The V segment lost 4 bases and the J segment 4 bases; nucleotides outside the gene matches: 4. The CDR3 sequence is CASSAPGQGNQPQHF. The CDR3 DNA sequence: TGTGCCAGCAGTGCTCCGGGACAGGGGAATCAGCCCCAGCATTTT.

The rearrangement uses TRBV19 and TRBJ1-2, with a weak D call TRBD1 (5 bases). Germline V gene sequence: CDR1 LNHDA, CDR2 SQIVND (reference sequence). The CDR3 loop spans 14 amino acids. Trimming removed 9 bases at V and 8 bases at J, with 22 bases between. The CDR3 bases are TGTGCCAGCCGGATCGGGTCGGGACGTTGGGGCTACACCTTC. Its protein is CASRIGSGRWGYTF.

The chain links TRBV7-9 to TRBJ2-1; unclear D gene. Trimming cost V 11 bases and J 8 bases, with 19 bases left between them. CDR3 length: 13 amino acids. Germline values: CDR1 SEHNR, CDR2 FQNEAQ (reference sequence). The CDR3 nucleotides read TGTGCCCCCACGGCGGCTTCGTCGGATGAGCAGTTCTTC. Encoded protein: CAPTAASSDEQFF.

The chain carries TRBV19 and TRBJ2-5, with D perhaps TRBD1 (5 bases). With 3 bases removed from V and 4 bases from J, the gap between germline ends came to 9 bases. CDR3 length equals 13 residues. Germline V gives CDR1 LNHDA, CDR2 SQIVND (reference sequence). DNA of the CDR3: TGTGCCAGTAGTATCGCAGGGATAGAGACCCAGTACTTC. Translation gives CASSIAGIETQYF.

In DNA, the CDR3 is TGTGCCAGCAGCCCCGACAGCCGTGGGGGATTTGATACGCAGTATTTT. Its protein is CASSPDSRGGFDTQYF. J is TRBJ2-3 and V is TRBV7-3; D is possibly TRBD1 or TRBD2 (5 bases each). The V gene's germline CDR1 is SGHTA and CDR2 FQGTGA. The CDR3 spans 16 residues. V was shortened by 5 bases and J by 6 bases, with 21 bases between the two germline ends. The full variable domain, its missing parts supplied by reference TRBV7-3 and TRBJ2-3, is GAGVSQTPSNKVTEKGKYVELRCDPISGHTALYWYRQSLGQGPEFLIYFQGTGAADDSGLPNDRFFAVRPEGSVSTLKIQRTERGDSAVYLCASSPDSRGGFDTQYFGPGTRLTVL.

This clone was counted only a few times. The rearrangement links TRBV11-2 to TRBJ1-3, with 7 bases matching TRBD1. After removal of 6 bases from V and 4 bases from J, the junction contained 6 bases not matched to a gene. The germline CDR1 and CDR2 sequences are SGHAT and FQNNGV. The CDR3 sequence is 14 residues long. Here the CDR3 DNA reads TGTGCCAGCAGGCGGGACAGTGCAGGAAACACCATATATTTT. Protein sequence: CASRRDSAGNTIYF. Complete variable domain (other parts from reference TRBV11-2 and TRBJ1-3): EAGVAQSPRYKIIEKRQSVAFWCNPISGHATLYWYQQILGQGPKLLIQFQNNGVVDDSQLPKDRFSAERLKGVDSTLKIQPAKLEDSAVYLCASRRDSAGNTIYFGEGSWLTVV.

The V gene is TRBV11-2, the J gene TRBJ1-3; D is possibly TRBD1 (6 bases). This CDR3 comprises 16 residues. Germline V lookup: CDR1 SGHAT, CDR2 FQNNGV. Trimming pared 4 bases from V and 0 bases from J, leaving 13 bases between. This chain's CDR3 is CASSSRTASSGNTIYF. CDR3 nucleotides: TGTGCCAGCAGCTCCCGGACAGCCAGCTCTGGAAACACCATATATTTT.

The chain carries TRBV2 and TRBJ1-2; D is undetermined. This CDR3 spans 13 amino acids. Germline values: CDR1 SNHLY, CDR2 FYNNEI. Trimming stripped 2 bases from V and 8 bases from J, with 12 bases between. DNA of the CDR3: TGTGCCAGCAGTGAAATTAGGCGAAGGGGCTACACCTTC. Translation: CASSEIRRRGYTF.

The chain couples TRBV7-8 to TRBJ2-2; 7 nucleotides line up with TRBD2. V was pared by 7 bases and J by 5 bases, with 16 bases of the junction left unmatched. Germline values: CDR1 SGHVS, CDR2 FQNEAQ. The CDR3 has 17 amino acids. The chain's CDR3 is CASTKAGVRVLTGELFF. In DNA form, the CDR3 reads TGTGCCAGCACCAAGGCGGGGGTTCGGGTCCTGACCGGGGAGCTGTTTTTT.

The V gene is TRBV4-3, the J gene TRBJ2-2, with D unclear. Trimming took 1 base from V and 5 from J, leaving 8 bases between them. Germline CDR1 LGHNA, CDR2 YSLEER. The CDR3 is 14 residues long. DNA for the CDR3: TGCGCCAGCAGCCAAGGACGTCGGACCGGGGAGCTGTTTTTT. It translates to CASSQGRRTGELFF.

The V gene is TRBV5-1, the J gene TRBJ2-1; 9 bases fit TRBD1. CDR1 SGHRS and CDR2 YFSETQ come from the germline V gene. Germline trimming cut 1 base from V and 2 bases from J; bases unmatched to any gene: 1. This CDR3 is 15 amino acids long. CDR3 region: CASSLTGGAYNEQFF. DNA of the CDR3: TGCGCCAGCAGCTTGACAGGGGGCGCCTACAATGAGCAGTTCTTC.

CDR3 in amino acids: CASSEPGTGGFEPQHF. The CDR3 nucleotides read TGTGCCAGTAGCGAGCCCGGGACAGGGGGTTTTGAGCCCCAGCATTTT. The rearrangement links TRBV19 to TRBJ1-5; TRBD1 matches at 11 bases. Looked up from germline, CDR1 is LNHDA and CDR2 is SQIVND (reference sequence). The CDR3 runs to 16 residues. With V trimmed by 6 bases and J by 8 bases, 12 bases remained unmatched.

The DNA of the CDR3 is TGTGCCAGCAGCCCGCGGACAGGGACCACACATGAGCAGTTCTTC. It codes for CASSPRTGTTHEQFF. The V call is TRBV11-3, the J call TRBJ2-1; 8 bases are a match to TRBD1. In germline, CDR1 is SGHNT, CDR2 YENEEA. The CDR3 consists of 15 residues. J gave up 8 bases and V 5 bases, and 11 bases lay outside the gene matches.